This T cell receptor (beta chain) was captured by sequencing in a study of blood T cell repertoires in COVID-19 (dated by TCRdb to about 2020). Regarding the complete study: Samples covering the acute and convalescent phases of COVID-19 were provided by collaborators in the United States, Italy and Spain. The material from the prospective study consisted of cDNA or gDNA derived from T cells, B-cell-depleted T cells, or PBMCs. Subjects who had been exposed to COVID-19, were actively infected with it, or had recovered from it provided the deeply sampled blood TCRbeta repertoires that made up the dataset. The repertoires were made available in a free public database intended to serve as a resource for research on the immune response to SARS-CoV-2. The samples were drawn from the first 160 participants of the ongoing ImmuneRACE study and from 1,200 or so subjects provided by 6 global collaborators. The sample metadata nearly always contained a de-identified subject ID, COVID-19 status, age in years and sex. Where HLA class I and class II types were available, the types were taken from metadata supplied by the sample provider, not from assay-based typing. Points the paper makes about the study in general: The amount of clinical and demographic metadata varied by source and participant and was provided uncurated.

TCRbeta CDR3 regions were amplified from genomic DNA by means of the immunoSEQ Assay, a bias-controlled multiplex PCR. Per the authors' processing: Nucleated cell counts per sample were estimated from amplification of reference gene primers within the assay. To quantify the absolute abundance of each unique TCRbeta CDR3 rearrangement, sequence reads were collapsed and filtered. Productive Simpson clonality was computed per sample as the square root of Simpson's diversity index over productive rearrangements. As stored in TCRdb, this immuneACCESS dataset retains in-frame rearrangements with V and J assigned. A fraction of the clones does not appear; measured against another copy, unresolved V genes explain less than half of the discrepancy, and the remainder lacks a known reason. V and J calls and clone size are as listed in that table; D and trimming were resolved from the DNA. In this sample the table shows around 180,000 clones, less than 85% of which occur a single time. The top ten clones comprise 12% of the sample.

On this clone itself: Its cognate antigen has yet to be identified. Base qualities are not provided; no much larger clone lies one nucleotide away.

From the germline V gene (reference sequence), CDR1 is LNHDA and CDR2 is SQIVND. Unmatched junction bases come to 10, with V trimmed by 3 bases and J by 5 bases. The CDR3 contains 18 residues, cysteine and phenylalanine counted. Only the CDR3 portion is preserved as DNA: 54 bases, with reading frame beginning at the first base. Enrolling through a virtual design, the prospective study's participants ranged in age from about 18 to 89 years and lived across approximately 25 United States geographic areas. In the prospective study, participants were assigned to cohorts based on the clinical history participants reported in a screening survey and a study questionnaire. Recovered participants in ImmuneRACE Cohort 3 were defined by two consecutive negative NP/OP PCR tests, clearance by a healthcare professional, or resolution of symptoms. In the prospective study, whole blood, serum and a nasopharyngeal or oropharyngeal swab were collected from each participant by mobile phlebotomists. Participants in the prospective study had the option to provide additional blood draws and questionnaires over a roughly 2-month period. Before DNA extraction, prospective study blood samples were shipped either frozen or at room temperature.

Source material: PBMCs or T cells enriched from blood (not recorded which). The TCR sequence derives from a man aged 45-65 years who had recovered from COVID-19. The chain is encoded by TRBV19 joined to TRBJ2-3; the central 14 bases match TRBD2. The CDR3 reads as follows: CASSIDSPGLAGEDTQYF. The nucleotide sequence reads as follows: TGTGCCAGTAGTATTGACTCCCCGGGACTAGCGGGGGAAGATACGCAGTATTTT.